The 21 T cell receptor beta chains presented below share a single source sample, sequenced in a study of persistence of HIV-infected CD4 T cells. These receptors lack a known antigen. Anti-CD3/anti-CD28 beads served as a nonspecific positive control stimulus. CD4+ T cells upregulating both CD40 ligand and CD69 were sorted as responding cells. This was the immunoSEQ version 4 assay in survey mode. TCRdb's copy holds only in-frame clones and misses some; the assay was immunoSEQ multiplex PCR. Here the sample spans roughly 43,000 clones, around 92% being singletons. The specimen was CD4+ T cells sorted from PBMCs after roughly 19-hour stimulation, collected from a patient who received antiretroviral therapy. The receptors were gathered from an adult man with HIV who was CMV-seropositive.

This clone was seen only once. V and J are TRBV29-1 and TRBJ2-2, with D perhaps matching TRBD1 or TRBD2 (5 bases each). This CDR3 has 13 amino acids. Germline CDR1 SQVTM, CDR2 ANQGSEA. V lost 6 bases, J lost 5 bases, and 13 bases lay in between. As DNA, the CDR3 is TGCAGCGTCGGGACGTTAGGGACCGGGGAGCTGTTTTTT. Translating gives CSVGTLGTGELFF.

This clone was recorded a few times. V and J are TRBV5-4 and TRBJ1-2; TRBD1 matches at 9 bases. This CDR3 contains 15 residues. CDR1 and CDR2 from the germline V gene are SGHNT and YYREEE (reference sequence). The ends lost 4 bases at V and 2 bases at J; junction bases unmatched: 6. The chain's CDR3 is CASSPRTGVNYGYTF. CDR3 DNA sequence: TGTGCCAGCAGCCCGCGGACAGGGGTGAACTATGGCTACACCTTC.

The V and J genes are TRBV30 and TRBJ1-1; TRBD1 is a possible D gene (5 bases). The CDR3 is 15 residues long. V shed 1 base and J shed 3 bases, with 15 bases lying between them. In germline, CDR1 is GTSNPN, CDR2 SVGIG (reference sequence). This chain's CDR3 is CAWSATGGGDTEAFF. CDR3 nucleotides: TGTGCCTGGAGTGCCACAGGTGGGGGGGACACTGAAGCTTTCTTT.

This clone has only one observation. The chain joins TRBV28 to TRBJ2-7, with 8 bases that match TRBD2. The CDR3 spans 16 residues. Germline V gene data show CDR1 as MDHEN and CDR2 as SYDVKM. Trimming cost V 4 bases and J 0 bases; bases outside gene matches: 8. In nucleotides, the CDR3 is TGTGCCAGCAGTTCAGCGGGGGCTTCGAGCTCCTACGAGCAGTACTTC. The encoded protein is CASSSAGASSSYEQYF. The full variable domain, its missing parts supplied by reference TRBV28 and TRBJ2-7, is DVKVTQSSRYLVKRTGEKVFLECVQDMDHENMFWYRQDPGLGLRLIYFSYDVKMKEKGDIPEGYSVSREKKERFSLILESASTNQTSMYLCASSSAGASSSYEQYFGPGTRLTVT.

This chain connects TRBV4-1 to TRBJ2-6, with D tentatively TRBD2 (6 bases). Per germline, CDR1 MGHRA and CDR2 YSYEKL. This CDR3 has 15 amino acids. Trimming took 4 bases from V and 1 from J, leaving 8 bases between them. CDR3 residues: CASSRGESGANVLTF. CDR3 nucleotide sequence: TGCGCCAGCAGCCGGGGGGAGTCTGGGGCCAACGTCCTGACTTTC.

This chain joins TRBV6-5 and TRBJ1-2; D not certain. CDR1 and CDR2 from the germline V gene are MNHEY and SVGAGI. V was trimmed by 7 bases and J by 4 bases, leaving 7 bases between them. CDR3 size: 11 residues. CDR3 amino acids: CASNGVYGYTF. CDR3 nucleotide sequence: TGTGCCAGCAACGGGGTCTATGGCTACACCTTC.

The rearrangement joins TRBV15 to TRBJ1-5, with TRBD1 identical over 9 bases. CDR1 LNHNV and CDR2 YYDKDF come from the germline V gene (reference sequence). V trimming: 5 bases; J trimming: 2 bases; junction bases outside the gene matches: 1. This CDR3 has 14 amino acids. This chain's CDR3 is CATSRDRGNQPQHF. CDR3 nucleotides: TGTGCCACCAGCCGGGACAGGGGCAATCAGCCCCAGCATTTT.

The chain employs TRBV18 and TRBJ2-5; the D gene is possibly TRBD1 (5 bases). Germline CDR1 KGHSH, CDR2 LQKENI. The CDR3 is 15 residues long. V was cut by 3 bases and J by 5 bases, with 16 bases left in between. CDR3 amino acids: CASSPQRGHGETQYF. In DNA, the CDR3 is TGTGCCAGCTCACCTCAAAGGGGTCATGGGGAGACCCAGTACTTC.

The chain joins TRBV5-1 to TRBJ1-4; 7 nucleotides agree with TRBD1. Germline V gene data show CDR1 as SGHRS and CDR2 as YFSETQ. There are 15 residues in the CDR3. The V gene end was trimmed by 4 bases and the J gene end by 4 bases; junction bases not matched to a gene: 7. In DNA, the CDR3 is TGCGCCAGCAGCAGGCGACAGGGCCATAATGAAAAACTGTTTTTT. Its translation is CASSRRQGHNEKLFF.

This clone was seen only once. This chain joins TRBV19 and TRBJ1-5, with no clear D. The CDR3 has 14 residues. V gave up 6 bases and J gave up 3 bases, with 12 bases separating them. From germline, CDR1 is LNHDA and CDR2 SQIVND (reference sequence). The CDR3 sequence is CASRQTSFNQPQHF. In DNA form, the CDR3 reads TGTGCCAGTAGACAGACCTCCTTCAATCAGCCCCAGCATTTT.

The J gene is TRBJ1-5, the V gene TRBV2; 8 nucleotides agree with TRBD1. J lost 4 bases, V lost 6 bases, and 8 bases had no gene match. Germline V gives CDR1 SNHLY, CDR2 FYNNEI. This CDR3 contains 15 residues. The CDR3 sequence: CASRADRGGNQPQHF. The CDR3 coding sequence is TGTGCCAGCAGAGCCGACAGGGGAGGTAATCAGCCCCAGCATTTT.

A single count supports this clone. The rearrangement links TRBV20-1 to TRBJ2-1; D call uncertain. The CDR3 covers 11 residues. The V end lost 1 base, the J end lost 5 bases, and 3 bases lay between the germline ends. CDR1 is DFQATT and CDR2 is SNEGSKA in the germline V gene (reference sequence). The CDR3 region has the DNA TGCAGTGCTAGAGTAAACAATGAGCAGTTCTTC. Residues: CSARVNNEQFF.

The rearrangement joins TRBV3-1 (or the pseudogene TRBV3-2) to TRBJ2-3; D is perhaps TRBD2 (5 bases). The germline CDR1 and CDR2 sequences are LGHDT and YNNKEL (reference sequence). Deletions cut 4 bases from V and 0 bases from J, with 14 bases between. This CDR3 is built from 16 residues. The CDR3 region has the DNA TGTGCCAGCAGCCCCCTTTCGGGCGGGAGCACAGATACGCAGTATTTT. This translates into CASSPLSGGSTDTQYF.

V usage is TRBV4-2 and J usage is TRBJ2-7; D remains unclear. Germline CDR1 and CDR2: LGHNA and YNFKEQ. The CDR3 runs to 17 residues. Trimming took off 2 bases at V and 2 bases at J, with 19 bases between the two ends. The DNA of the CDR3 is TGTGCCAGCAGCCAACTCCAGAAGCCCGGAAGGGCCTACGAGCAGTACTTC. It is translated as CASSQLQKPGRAYEQYF.

Only a few counts were recorded for this clone. This CDR3 is CASSQVSLNQPQHF. In DNA, the CDR3 is TGCGCCAGCAGCCAAGTATCCCTTAATCAGCCCCAGCATTTT. The chain is built from TRBV4-1 and TRBJ1-5, with unresolved D. The CDR3 runs 14 residues. V lost 1 base and J lost 4, with 8 bases in between. Per the germline V gene, CDR1 is MGHRA and CDR2 is YSYEKL.

The sample holds one count of this clone. The chain couples TRBV24-1 to TRBJ2-2, with 11 bases identical to TRBD1. CDR1 and CDR2 from the germline V gene are KGHDR and SFDVKD. Germline trimming cut 2 bases from V and 4 bases from J; bases unmatched to any gene: 2. CDR3 length equals 16 residues. This CDR3 reads CATSDYGTGGTGELFF. The CDR3 nucleotides read TGTGCCACCAGTGATTATGGGACAGGGGGCACCGGGGAGCTGTTTTTT.

The chain has TRBV19 and TRBJ2-5, with D hard to call. Between the trimmed V and J ends, which lost 5 bases and 1 base, there was a span of 11 bases. CDR3 length: 14 residues. In germline, CDR1 is LNHDA, CDR2 SQIVND (reference sequence). The CDR3 DNA reads as TGTGCCAGTAGTCAGACACCGGCCCAAGAGACCCAGTACTTC. This codes for CASSQTPAQETQYF.

The chain carries TRBV5-1 and TRBJ2-7, with D perhaps matching TRBD2 (7 bases). This CDR3 is built from 17 residues. Trimming removed 3 bases from V and 0 bases from J, with 19 bases in between. Germline CDR1 reads SGHRS; CDR2 reads YFSETQ. The CDR3 loop reads CASSSGGGRGASYEQYF. CDR3 in DNA: TGCGCCAGCAGCTCCGGGGGTGGCCGGGGGGCCTCCTACGAGCAGTACTTC.

The chain employs TRBV9 and TRBJ1-6; D gene ambiguous. The V end was cut by 0 bases, the J end by 7 bases, with 8 bases between. The germline V gene encodes CDR1 SGDLS and CDR2 YYNGEE. This CDR3 is 14 amino acids long. CDR3 nucleotide sequence: TGTGCCAGCAGCGTAGAACAGACCAATTCACCCCTCCACTTT. Translation: CASSVEQTNSPLHF.

This rearrangement joins TRBV3-1 (or the pseudogene TRBV3-2) to TRBJ2-2, with D possibly TRBD1 on 6 matching bases. V was pared by 1 base and J by 1 base, with 16 bases between. The CDR3 is made up of 18 amino acids. Germline V gene lookup returns CDR1 LGHDT and CDR2 YNNKEL (reference sequence). CDR3 sequence reads: CASSQGNRARRNTGELFF. The CDR3 DNA reads TGTGCCAGCAGCCAAGGTAACAGGGCCAGGAGGAACACCGGGGAGCTGTTTTTT.

The J gene is TRBJ2-3, the V gene TRBV19, with 9 bases that match TRBD2. This CDR3 has 15 residues. The V and J ends lost 4 bases and 3 bases, in that order; junction bases with no gene match: 5. CDR1 LNHDA and CDR2 SQIVND come from the germline V gene (reference sequence). The CDR3 DNA follows: TGTGCCAGTAGTAAGGGTAGCGGGGGAACAGATACGCAGTATTTT. Protein: CASSKGSGGTDTQYF.